What follows describes a single TCR beta chain. Its antigen is unknown. The sample holds no much larger clone one base away, and base qualities are not on file. TCRbeta CDR3 regions were amplified from genomic DNA by means of the immunoSEQ Assay, a bias-controlled multiplex PCR. The authors' pipeline ran thus. Nucleated cell counts per sample were estimated from amplification of reference gene primers within the assay. Sequence reads were collapsed and filtered to measure the absolute abundance of every unique TCRbeta CDR3 rearrangement. For each sample, productive Simpson clonality was calculated as the square root of Simpson's diversity index across productive rearrangements. The table comes from immuneACCESS by way of TCRdb, which keeps in-frame sequences with V and J called. Part of the clones is missing from these tables; in studies checked, under half for an unresolved V gene and the rest for unknown reasons. V and J calls and clone size follow that table, whereas D and trimming were derived from the DNA. The sample table contains some 160,000 clones; only one count was recorded for roughly 74% of them. The top ten clonotypes cover around 13% of the sample.

V is cut by 3 bases and J by 2 bases, and the space between the germline ends is 16 bases. CDR1 and CDR2 are drawn from the germline V gene (reference sequence): LGHDT, YNNKEL. Inclusive of the bounding cysteine and phenylalanine, the CDR3 is 16 residues long. Only the CDR3 DNA stays, 48 bases, in frame from base 1. This entry belongs to a study of blood T cell repertoires in COVID-19 (dated by TCRdb to the early 2020s). For the wider study: Samples from collaborators originated in the United States, Italy and Spain and spanned both the acute and convalescent phases of COVID-19. The repertoires were released in a freely available public database meant as a resource for research on the immune response to SARS-CoV-2. The prospective study material was composed of cDNA or gDNA derived from T cells, B-cell-depleted T cells, or PBMCs. Deeply sampled blood TCRbeta repertoires from subjects exposed to, actively infected with, or recovered from COVID-19 were included in the dataset. Sample metadata almost always included a de-identified subject ID, COVID-19 status, age in years and sex. The samples were drawn from two sources: the first 160 participants of the ongoing ImmuneRACE study, and fewer than 1,500 subjects contributed by 6 global collaborators. Where available, HLA class I and class II types were taken from metadata supplied by the sample provider and were not determined by assay-based typing.

What the work shows at the level of the full study, not this receptor alone: How much clinical and demographic metadata was included differed by source and by participant, and the metadata was provided uncurated.

The collaborating institutions used their own protocols to collect whole blood in K2EDTA tubes. For TCRbeta analysis, collaborators shipped samples as frozen whole blood, isolated PBMCs, or DNA extracted from either of those sample types. The sequencing input was peripheral blood. The receptor comes from an elderly woman with acute or convalescent COVID-19. The rearranged segments are TRBV3-1 (or the pseudogene TRBV3-2) and TRBJ1-1, with TRBD1 as a weak D call on 5 bases. Here the CDR3 is given as CASSQFTGGPNTEAFF. The DNA is TGTGCCAGCAGCCAGTTCACCGGGGGACCAAACACTGAAGCTTTCTTT.